The present TCR beta chain was sequenced within a study of tumor-infiltrating lymphocytes in primary liver carcinoma. Many counts were recorded for this clonotype. Each 20-30 mg portion of unsorted bulk tissue served as the source for co-extraction of RNA and DNA. TCR beta cDNA was prepared out of roughly 450 ng total RNA by means of a constant-region primer. Investigators got TCR beta libraries out of three nested multiplex PCR rounds, done with slightly modified ARM-PCR. TCRdb passed the multiplex PCR reads through MiXCR, listing each CDR3 protein once. The sample shows about 130,000 distinct CDR3 sequences, 50% to 80% of them seen only once. The source material was liver tumor tissue from sampling region 3. The subset was: tumor region T3, left-lateral pole. The source is a woman aged 55-69 years with primary liver carcinoma and hepatitis B virus infection.

Written as DNA, the CDR3 is TGTGCCAGCAGCCAAGAAAGGGGCGGTCAAGAGACCCAGTACTTC. Its translation is CASSQERGGQETQYF. This sequence joins TRBV4-2 and TRBJ2-5; a weak D match, TRBD1 (5 bases). The germline V gene encodes CDR1 LGHNA and CDR2 YNFKEQ. V lost 0 bases, J lost 2 bases, and 10 bases lay in between. This CDR3 region has 15 residues.